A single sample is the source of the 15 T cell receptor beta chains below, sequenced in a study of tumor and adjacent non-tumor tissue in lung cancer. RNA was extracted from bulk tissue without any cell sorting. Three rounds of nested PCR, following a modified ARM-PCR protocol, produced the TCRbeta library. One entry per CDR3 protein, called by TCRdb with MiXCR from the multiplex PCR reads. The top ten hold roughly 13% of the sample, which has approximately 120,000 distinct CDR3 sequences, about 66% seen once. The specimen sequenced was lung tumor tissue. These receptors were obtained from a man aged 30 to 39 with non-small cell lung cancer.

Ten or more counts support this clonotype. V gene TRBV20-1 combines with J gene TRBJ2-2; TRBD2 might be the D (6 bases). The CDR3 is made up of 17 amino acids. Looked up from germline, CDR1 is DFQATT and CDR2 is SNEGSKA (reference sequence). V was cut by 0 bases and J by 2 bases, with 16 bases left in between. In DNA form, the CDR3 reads TGCAGTGCTAGAGATTCCCTTGTGGGAGGAAACACCGGGGAGCTGTTTTTT. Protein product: CSARDSLVGGNTGELFF.

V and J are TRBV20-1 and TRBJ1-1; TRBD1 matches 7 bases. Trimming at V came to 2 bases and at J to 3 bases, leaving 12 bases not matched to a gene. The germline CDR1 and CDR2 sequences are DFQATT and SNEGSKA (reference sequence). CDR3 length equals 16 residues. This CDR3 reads CSARHPGGYKDTEAFF. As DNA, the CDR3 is TGCAGTGCTAGACATCCAGGGGGATATAAGGACACTGAAGCTTTCTTT.

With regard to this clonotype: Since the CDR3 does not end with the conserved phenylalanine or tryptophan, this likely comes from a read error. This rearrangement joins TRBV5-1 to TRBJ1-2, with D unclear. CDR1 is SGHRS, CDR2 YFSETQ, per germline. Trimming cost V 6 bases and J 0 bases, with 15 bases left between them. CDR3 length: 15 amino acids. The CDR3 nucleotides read TGCGCCAGCATCCCCGTTGGACTGACTAACTATGGCTACACCTTA. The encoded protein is CASIPVGLTNYGYTL.

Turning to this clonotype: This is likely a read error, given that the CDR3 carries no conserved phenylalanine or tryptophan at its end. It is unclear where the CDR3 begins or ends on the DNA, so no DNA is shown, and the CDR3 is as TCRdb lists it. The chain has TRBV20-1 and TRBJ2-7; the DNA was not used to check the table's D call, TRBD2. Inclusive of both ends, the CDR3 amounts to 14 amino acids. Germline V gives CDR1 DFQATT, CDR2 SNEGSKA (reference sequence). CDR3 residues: CSAKTAGGRNEWYY.

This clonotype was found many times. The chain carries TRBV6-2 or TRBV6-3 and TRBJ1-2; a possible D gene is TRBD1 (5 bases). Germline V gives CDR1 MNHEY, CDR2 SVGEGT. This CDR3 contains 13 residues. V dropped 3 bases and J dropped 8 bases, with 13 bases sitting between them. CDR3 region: CASSYLKGNGYTF. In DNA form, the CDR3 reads TGTGCCAGCAGTTATTTAAAGGGGAACGGCTACACCTTC.

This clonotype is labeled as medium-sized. As DNA, the CDR3 is TGTGCCAGCACCACGGGACAGGGAGATACTGAAGCTTTCTTT. Its protein product is CASTTGQGDTEAFF. V gene TRBV11-3 combines with J gene TRBJ1-1; 9 bases line up with TRBD1. The CDR3 covers 14 residues. V shed 7 bases, J shed 5 bases, and the junction held 8 bases outside the gene matches. Germline lookup yields CDR1 SGHNT and CDR2 YENEEA.

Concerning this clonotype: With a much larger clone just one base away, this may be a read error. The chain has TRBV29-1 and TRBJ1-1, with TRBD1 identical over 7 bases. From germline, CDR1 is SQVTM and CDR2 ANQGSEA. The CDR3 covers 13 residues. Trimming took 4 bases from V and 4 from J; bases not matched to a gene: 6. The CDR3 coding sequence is TGCAGCGTTGGAGGACAGGAGACCACTGAAGCTTTCTTT. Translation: CSVGGQETTEAFF.

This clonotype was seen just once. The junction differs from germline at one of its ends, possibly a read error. Written as DNA, the CDR3 is TGTGCCAACAGCTCGCGGACAGGGGGCATCTATGACTACACCTTC. Residues: CANSSRTGGIYDYTF. V usage is TRBV11-2 and J usage is TRBJ1-2; TRBD1 matches at 11 bases. Germline assignment: CDR1 SGHAT and CDR2 FQNNGV. This CDR3 is built from 15 residues.

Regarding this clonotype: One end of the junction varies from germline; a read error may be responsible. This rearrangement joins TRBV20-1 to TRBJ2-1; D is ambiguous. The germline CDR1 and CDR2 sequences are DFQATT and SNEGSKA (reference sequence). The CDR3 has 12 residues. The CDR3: CSVRGPACEQFF. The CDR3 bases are TGCAGTGTTAGAGGACCGGCCTGTGAGCAGTTCTTC.

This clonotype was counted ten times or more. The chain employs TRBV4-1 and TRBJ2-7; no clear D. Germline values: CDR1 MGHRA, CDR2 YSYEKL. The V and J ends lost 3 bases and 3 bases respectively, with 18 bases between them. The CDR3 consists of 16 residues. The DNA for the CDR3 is TGCGCCAGCAGCCAGCTGGTCTCCGGGTTCCTCTACGAGCAGTACTTC. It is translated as CASSQLVSGFLYEQYF.

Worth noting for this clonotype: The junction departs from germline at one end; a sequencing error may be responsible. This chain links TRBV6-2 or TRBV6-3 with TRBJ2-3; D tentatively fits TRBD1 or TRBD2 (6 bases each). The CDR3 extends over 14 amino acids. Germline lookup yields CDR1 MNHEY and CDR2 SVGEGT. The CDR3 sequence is CASGYDAGDSTQYF. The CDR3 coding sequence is TGTGCCAGCGGTTACGACGCAGGGGACTCTACGCAGTATTTT.

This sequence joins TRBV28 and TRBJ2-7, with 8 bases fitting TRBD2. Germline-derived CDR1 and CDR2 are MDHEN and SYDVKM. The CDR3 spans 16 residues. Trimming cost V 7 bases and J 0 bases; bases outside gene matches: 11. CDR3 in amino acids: CASNRRGGGGSYEQYF. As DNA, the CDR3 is TGTGCCAGCAACCGTCGGGGGGGCGGTGGCTCCTACGAGCAGTACTTC.

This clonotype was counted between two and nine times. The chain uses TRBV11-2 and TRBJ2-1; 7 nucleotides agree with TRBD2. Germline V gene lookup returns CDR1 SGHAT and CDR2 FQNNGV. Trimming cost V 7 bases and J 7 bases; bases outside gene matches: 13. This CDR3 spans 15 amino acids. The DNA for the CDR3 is TGTGCCAGCACCCTCATGGCGGGAGTTGGGAATGAGCAGTTCTTC. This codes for CASTLMAGVGNEQFF.

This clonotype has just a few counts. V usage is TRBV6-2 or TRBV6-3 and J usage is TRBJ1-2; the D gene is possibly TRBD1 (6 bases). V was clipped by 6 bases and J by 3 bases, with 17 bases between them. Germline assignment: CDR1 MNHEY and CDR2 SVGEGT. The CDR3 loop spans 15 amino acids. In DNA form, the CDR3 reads TGTGCCAGCAGATATCATTCGGACAGCTACTATGGCTACACCTTC. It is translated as CASRYHSDSYYGYTF.

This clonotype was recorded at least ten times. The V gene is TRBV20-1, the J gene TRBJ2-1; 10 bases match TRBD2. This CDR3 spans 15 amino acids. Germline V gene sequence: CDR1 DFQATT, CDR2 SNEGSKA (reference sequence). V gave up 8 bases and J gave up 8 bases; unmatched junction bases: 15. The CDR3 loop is CSYGRRLAGAHEQFF. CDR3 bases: TGCAGTTACGGAAGGCGCCTAGCGGGAGCCCATGAGCAGTTCTTC.